The rows below give T cell receptor beta chains drawn from one sample of a study of shared clonotypes between healthy human individuals. TCRdb's table, derived via immunoSEQ multiplex PCR, lists solely in-frame clones and lacks some. Among fewer than 2.5 million clones, 93% were seen once, and the ten largest hold 0.36%. Sequenced material: naive CD4+ T cells from PBMCs. The receptor set was obtained from a man aged 18 to 29 in good health. Some clones in this sample may be carry-over from other donors' samples. The conserved cysteine and the conserved F or W are not part of the CDR3 here. Each record gives: V gene, J gene, clone size, CDR3 protein. Expanded clones are given a class, and other clones once, few, many or no size at all.

V: TRBV19
J: TRBJ1-2
size: -
CDR3: ASSSIGNNYGYT

V: TRBV28
J: TRBJ2-1
size: once
CDR3: ASRTSGYNEQF

V: TRBV27
J: TRBJ2-7
size: -
CDR3: ASSRLIRLAGGQTHEQY

V: TRBV7-9
J: TRBJ1-3
size: once
CDR3: ASSSGDTSSGNTIY

V: TRBV9
J: TRBJ2-2
size: -
CDR3: ASTTNTGELF

V: TRBV7-2
J: TRBJ2-1
size: -
CDR3: ASSLQGFHNEQF

V: TRBV10-3
J: TRBJ2-1
size: -
CDR3: ATKRGANNEQF

V: TRBV6-1
J: TRBJ2-7
size: -
CDR3: ASTKDSFPAYEQY

V: TRBV30
J: TRBJ2-7
size: -
CDR3: AWNRGLRDEQY

V: TRBV7-8
J: TRBJ2-2
size: -
CDR3: ASSLQGITGELF

V: TRBV29-1
J: TRBJ2-7
size: -
CDR3: SVIGDRGYEQY

V: TRBV5-4
J: TRBJ2-3
size: -
CDR3: ASSGNRGTDTQY

V: TRBV28
J: TRBJ2-7
size: -
CDR3: ASRITGESSYEQY

V: TRBV25-1
J: TRBJ1-3
size: -
CDR3: ASSGLGNTIY

V: TRBV5-1
J: TRBJ2-7
size: -
CDR3: ASSPRSGPVGYEQY

V: TRBV28
J: TRBJ1-5
size: -
CDR3: ASRAPGAGSNQPQH

V: TRBV28
J: TRBJ1-5
size: -
CDR3: ASRLGTGGGNQPQH

V: TRBV27
J: TRBJ1-4
size: once
CDR3: VTSSVATNEKLF

V: TRBV6-1
J: TRBJ1-3
size: -
CDR3: ASSDGSGNTIY

V: TRBV7-7
J: TRBJ2-3
size: -
CDR3: ASSPGTSGNTDTQY

V: TRBV30
J: TRBJ2-2
size: -
CDR3: AWKAGGVTGELF

V: TRBV7-6
J: TRBJ2-5
size: -
CDR3: ASSLMRVGTGVQETQY

V: TRBV5-1
J: TRBJ2-3
size: -
CDR3: ASFSGRVADTQY

V: TRBV9
J: TRBJ1-1
size: -
CDR3: ASSVAKNTEAF

V: TRBV28
J: TRBJ1-2
size: -
CDR3: ASSLQSDYGYT

V: TRBV9
J: TRBJ1-3
size: -
CDR3: ASSADGTGPFVSGNTIY

V: TRBV6-1
J: TRBJ2-1
size: -
CDR3: ASSGVRTGKGNEQF

V: TRBV27
J: TRBJ2-5
size: -
CDR3: ASSAGVGWGEETQY

V: TRBV5-1
J: TRBJ1-2
size: once
CDR3: ASSLPTGGYDGYT

V: TRBV10-3
J: TRBJ1-5
size: -
CDR3: AISESAPTGGQPQH

V: TRBV18
J: TRBJ2-7
size: -
CDR3: ASSPRGTSYEQY

V: TRBV5-1
J: TRBJ2-2
size: -
CDR3: ASSLEPFTTGYTGELF

V: TRBV18
J: TRBJ2-3
size: -
CDR3: ASSSPGSKREDTQY

V: TRBV7-3
J: TRBJ2-3
size: -
CDR3: ASSLSTDTQY

V: TRBV30
J: TRBJ2-7
size: -
CDR3: AWSVYEQY

V: TRBV19
J: TRBJ2-7
size: -
CDR3: ASSIGEGEQY

V: TRBV7-9
J: TRBJ2-3
size: -
CDR3: ASSPLTGGTDTQY

V: TRBV19
J: TRBJ2-1
size: -
CDR3: ASRTLTGTSVYNEQF

V: TRBV5-4
J: TRBJ1-4
size: -
CDR3: ASSLLGGTTNEKLF

V: TRBV5-1
J: TRBJ1-1
size: -
CDR3: ASSPWERGPTEAF

V: TRBV2
J: TRBJ2-1
size: few
CDR3: ASNTGTGGYNEQF

V: TRBV28
J: TRBJ2-3
size: -
CDR3: ASSLGGSVISTDTQY

V: TRBV5-1
J: TRBJ2-7
size: -
CDR3: ASSPPWGSYEQY

V: TRBV7-2
J: TRBJ1-1
size: once
CDR3: ASRIKAIQGNTEAF

V: TRBV6-5
J: TRBJ1-2
size: -
CDR3: ASSYSSGRLGYGYT

V: TRBV5-1
J: TRBJ1-6
size: -
CDR3: ASSSTGSSYNSPLH

V: TRBV5-1
J: TRBJ2-3
size: -
CDR3: ASSLALRLAGGTDTQY

V: TRBV27
J: TRBJ2-7
size: -
CDR3: ASSRNPAAGYEQY

V: TRBV2
J: TRBJ1-4
size: -
CDR3: ASSEYGTGYEKLF

V: TRBV5-1
J: TRBJ1-1
size: -
CDR3: ASSAAGGAGGEAF

V: TRBV5-1
J: TRBJ1-2
size: -
CDR3: ASSPWDRGYGYT

V: TRBV28
J: TRBJ1-5
size: -
CDR3: ASSLPKSNQPQH

V: TRBV10-3
J: TRBJ1-3
size: -
CDR3: ATLHTSGNTIY

V: TRBV5-1
J: TRBJ2-5
size: once
CDR3: ASSLAGTSGSGETQY